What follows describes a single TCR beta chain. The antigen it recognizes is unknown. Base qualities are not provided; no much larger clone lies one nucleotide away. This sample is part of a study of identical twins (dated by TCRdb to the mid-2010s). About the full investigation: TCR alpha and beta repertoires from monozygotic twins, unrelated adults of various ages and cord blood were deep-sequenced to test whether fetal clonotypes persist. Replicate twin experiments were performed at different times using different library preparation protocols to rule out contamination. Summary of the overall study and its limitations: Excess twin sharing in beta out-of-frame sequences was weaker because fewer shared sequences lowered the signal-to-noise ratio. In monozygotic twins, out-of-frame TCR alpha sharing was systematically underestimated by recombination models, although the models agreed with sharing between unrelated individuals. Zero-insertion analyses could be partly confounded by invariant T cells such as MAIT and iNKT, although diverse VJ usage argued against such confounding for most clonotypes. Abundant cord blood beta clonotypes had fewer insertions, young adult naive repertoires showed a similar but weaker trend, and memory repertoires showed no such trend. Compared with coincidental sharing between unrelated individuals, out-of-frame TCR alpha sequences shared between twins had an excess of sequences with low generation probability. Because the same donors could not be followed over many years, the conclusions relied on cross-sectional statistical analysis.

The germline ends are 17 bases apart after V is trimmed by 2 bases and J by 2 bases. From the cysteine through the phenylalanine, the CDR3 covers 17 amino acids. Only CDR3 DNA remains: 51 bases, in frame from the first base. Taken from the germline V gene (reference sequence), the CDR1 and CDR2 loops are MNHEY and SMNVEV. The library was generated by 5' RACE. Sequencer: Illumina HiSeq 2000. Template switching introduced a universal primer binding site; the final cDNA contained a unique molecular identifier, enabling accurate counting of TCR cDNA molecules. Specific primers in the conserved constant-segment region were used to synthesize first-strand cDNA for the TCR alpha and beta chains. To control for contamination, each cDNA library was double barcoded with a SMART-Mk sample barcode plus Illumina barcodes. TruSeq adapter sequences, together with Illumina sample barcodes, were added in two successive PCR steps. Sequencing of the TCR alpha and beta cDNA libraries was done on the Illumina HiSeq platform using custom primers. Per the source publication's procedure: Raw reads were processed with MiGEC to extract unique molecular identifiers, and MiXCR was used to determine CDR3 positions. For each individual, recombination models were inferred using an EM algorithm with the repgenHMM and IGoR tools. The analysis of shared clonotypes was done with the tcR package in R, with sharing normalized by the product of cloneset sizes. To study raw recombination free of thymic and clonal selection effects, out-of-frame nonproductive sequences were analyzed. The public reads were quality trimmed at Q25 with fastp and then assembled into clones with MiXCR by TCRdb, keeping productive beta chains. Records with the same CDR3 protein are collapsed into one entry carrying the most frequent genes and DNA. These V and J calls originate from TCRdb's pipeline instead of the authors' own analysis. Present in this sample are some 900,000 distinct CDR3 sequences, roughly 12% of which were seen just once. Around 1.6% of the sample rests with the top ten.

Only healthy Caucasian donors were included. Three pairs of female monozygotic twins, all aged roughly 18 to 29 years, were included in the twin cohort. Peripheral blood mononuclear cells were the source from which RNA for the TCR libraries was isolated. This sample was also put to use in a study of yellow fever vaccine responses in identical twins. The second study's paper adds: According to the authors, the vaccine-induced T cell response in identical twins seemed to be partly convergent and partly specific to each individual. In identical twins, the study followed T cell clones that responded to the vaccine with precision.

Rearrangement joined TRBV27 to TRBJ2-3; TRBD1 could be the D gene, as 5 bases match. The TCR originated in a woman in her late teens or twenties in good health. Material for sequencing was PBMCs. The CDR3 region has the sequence CASSLRKGLGSTDTQYF. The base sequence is TGTGCCAGCAGTTTAAGAAAGGGGTTGGGCTCCACAGATACGCAGTATTTT.